The rows below give T cell receptor beta chains drawn from one sample of a study of T cell responses to AZD1222 COVID-19 vaccine. Clones were read by immunoSEQ multiplex PCR, and TCRdb kept only the in-frame ones, dropping some. Found here are about 120,000 clones, 80% to 90% of them singletons; the top ten hold 9% to 9.5%. Material: peripheral blood, obtained on day 0 of AZD1222 vaccination. These receptors originate from an adult in good health. Both conserved end residues are part of each CDR3. Each record gives: CDR3 DNA, CDR3 protein, clone size, D gene, V gene, J gene. A D gene is named only where the DNA matches it firmly. Rows may omit the clone size; those that give it use once, few, many or a size class.

TGTGCCAGCACACTTCTACCGGGACAGGGACCCCACGAGCAGTACTTC,CASTLLPGQGPHEQYF,-,TRBD1,TRBV28,TRBJ2-7
TGTGCCACCTCCAGGGGAAACAATGAGCAGTTCTTC,CATSRGNNEQFF,-,-,TRBV10-3,TRBJ2-1
TGTGCCAGCAGCCGTACAGGGTACGAGCAGTACTTC,CASSRTGYEQYF,-,-,TRBV28,TRBJ2-7
TGTGCCAGCAGCCCCCCGGGACAGGGCACTGAAGCTTTCTTT,CASSPPGQGTEAFF,once,TRBD1,TRBV7-9,TRBJ1-1
TGTGCCAGCAGCTTGTCTCAGGGGGCGCTCACCGGGGAGCTGTTTTTT,CASSLSQGALTGELFF,-,TRBD1,TRBV7-8,TRBJ2-2
TGCGCCAGCAGCTTGGAGGGGATAGGGGATCAGCCCCAGCATTTT,CASSLEGIGDQPQHF,-,-,TRBV5-1,TRBJ1-5
TGTGCCAGCAGCCCCCCTAGCGGGGGGGCCAGTGAGCAGTTCTTC,CASSPPSGGASEQFF,-,TRBD2,TRBV7-9,TRBJ2-1
TGTGCCAGCAGCCCCACGTACACTGAAGCTTTCTTT,CASSPTYTEAFF,-,-,TRBV7-9,TRBJ1-1
TGTGCCAGCAGTTTAGGGACCAACTATGGCTACACCTTC,CASSLGTNYGYTF,-,-,TRBV12-3/TRBV12-4,TRBJ1-2
TGTGCCAGCCCGCCGGCATCGGGGTTGAACACCGGGGAGCTGTTTTTT,CASPPASGLNTGELFF,-,-,TRBV18,TRBJ2-2
TGTGCCAGCAGCTTAGCGAAGGGAAGGGTCGGCGAAAAACTGTTTTTT,CASSLAKGRVGEKLFF,once,-,TRBV7-8,TRBJ1-4
TGTGCCAGCAGTTACTCAGGCGGGAGTAGGACAGATACGCAGTATTTT,CASSYSGGSRTDTQYF,-,TRBD2,TRBV6-6,TRBJ2-3
TGTGCCTGGAGTCTAAACTTCAATGAGCAGTTCTTC,CAWSLNFNEQFF,-,-,TRBV30,TRBJ2-1
TGTGCTAGTGTTGACGGGAGGGCAGGGGATACGCAGTATTTT,CASVDGRAGDTQYF,-,TRBD2,TRBV12-5,TRBJ2-3
TGTGCCAGTAGTATGTCGACAGGGGCTTTGGGCGAGCAGTACTTC,CASSMSTGALGEQYF,-,TRBD1,TRBV19,TRBJ2-7
TGTGCCAGCGGAGGGCCTATGGGGGAGACCCAGTACTTC,CASGGPMGETQYF,-,-,TRBV12-3/TRBV12-4,TRBJ2-5
TGTGCCAGCAGCCAAGTCTCCTACGAGCAGTACTTC,CASSQVSYEQYF,few,-,TRBV3-1/TRBV3-2,TRBJ2-7
TGTGCCAGCTCACTCGCGGGACAGGGGACGGATGGCTACACCTTC,CASSLAGQGTDGYTF,-,TRBD1,TRBV18,TRBJ1-2
TGCGCCAGCAGCCCGAGGACTAGTGCAGATACGCAGTATTTT,CASSPRTSADTQYF,-,TRBD2,TRBV5-1,TRBJ2-3
TGCAGCGTTGGAGGAGGGCTGAATCAGCCCCAGCATTTT,CSVGGGLNQPQHF,-,-,TRBV29-1,TRBJ1-5
TGTGCCCTGAACGGCGGCGAGCAGTACTTC,CALNGGEQYF,-,-,TRBV2,TRBJ2-7
TGTGCCAGCTCACCGGGACAGCTCGATTCACCCCTCCACTTT,CASSPGQLDSPLHF,-,TRBD1,TRBV18,TRBJ1-6
TGTGCCTGGAGTGGACTAGCCGGCAATGAGCAGTTCTTC,CAWSGLAGNEQFF,-,TRBD2,TRBV30,TRBJ2-1
TGTGCCAGCAGCTCCACCGACATGGGACTATTCGTGGGCGAGCAGTACTTC,CASSSTDMGLFVGEQYF,few,TRBD2,TRBV7-9,TRBJ2-7